These T cell receptor beta chains were read from a single sample in a study of CD8+ T cells in alopecia areata. The repertoire was sequenced with immunoSEQ multiplex PCR; TCRdb's copy has only in-frame clones and lacks some. The repertoire includes approximately 180,000 clones, about 53% of them detected once, and 10% to 12% sits in the top ten. Sequenced material: CD8+ T cells sorted from blood, taken at week 24, from a patient treated with tofacitinib. These receptors were taken from a human donor with alopecia areata. Both conserved end residues are part of each CDR3. The D gene is left open where the match is weak. Size is stated for part of the rows, as once, few or many counts, or as a class when the clone is expanded.

d_call	j_call	v_call	clone_size	cdr3_aa	cdr3_nt
.	TRBJ1-5	TRBV19	few	CASSPRRDPDQPQHF	TGTGCCAGTAGTCCCCGCAGGGACCCGGATCAGCCCCAGCATTTT
.	TRBJ2-7	TRBV9	.	CASSPTTTYEQYF	TGTGCCAGCAGCCCCACTACGACCTACGAGCAGTACTTC
TRBD1	TRBJ2-7	TRBV2	few	CASSERTGGAGEQYF	TGTGCCAGCAGTGAGAGGACAGGGGGCGCGGGGGAGCAGTACTTC
.	TRBJ1-5	TRBV21-1	.	CASGQSSNQPQHF	TGTGCCAGTGGACAGAGTAGCAATCAGCCCCAGCATTTT
TRBD1	TRBJ2-7	TRBV29-1	.	CSVIGQGLYYEQYF	TGCAGCGTGATAGGACAGGGATTATACTACGAGCAGTACTTC
.	TRBJ1-5	TRBV4-3	.	CASSQDRVSDQPQHF	TGCGCCAGCAGCCAAGATAGGGTTTCGGATCAGCCCCAGCATTTT
TRBD1	TRBJ1-1	TRBV4-3	few	CASSQDRTGDTEAFF	TGCGCCAGCAGCCAAGATCGGACAGGGGACACTGAAGCTTTCTTT
.	TRBJ2-1	TRBV29-1	few	CSPRVGNNEQFF	TGCAGCCCCAGGGTTGGGAACAATGAGCAGTTCTTC
.	TRBJ2-3	TRBV7-9	few	CASSDGWDTQYF	TGTGCCAGCAGCGATGGCTGGGATACGCAGTATTTT
.	TRBJ1-2	TRBV9	.	CASSVASRGDYGYTF	TGTGCCAGCAGCGTAGCATCCAGGGGAGACTATGGCTACACCTTC
.	TRBJ2-2	TRBV4-3	.	CASSQDRVLTNTGELFF	TGCGCCAGCAGCCAAGATCGAGTATTGACGAACACCGGGGAGCTGTTTTTT
TRBD2	TRBJ2-7	TRBV5-4	few	CASSSQGSGERYEQYF	TGTGCCAGCAGCTCACAGGGTAGCGGGGAGAGGTACGAGCAGTACTTC
.	TRBJ1-1	TRBV2	.	CATTDGANTEAFF	TGTGCCACTACAGATGGCGCGAACACTGAAGCTTTCTTT
.	TRBJ1-4	TRBV9	.	CASSPEVRANEKLFF	TGTGCCAGCAGCCCTGAGGTACGAGCTAATGAAAAACTGTTTTTT
.	TRBJ1-1	TRBV6-1	few	CASRDNTEAFF	TGTGCCAGCAGGGACAACACTGAAGCTTTCTTT
.	TRBJ2-7	TRBV9	.	CASSPTDSFSYEQYF	TGTGCCAGCAGCCCGACAGACAGTTTCTCCTACGAGCAGTACTTC
.	TRBJ2-7	TRBV5-6	.	CASSLQESYEQYF	TGTGCCAGCAGCTTGCAGGAGAGCTACGAGCAGTACTTC
.	TRBJ1-1	TRBV29-1	.	CSVGVGDSTEAFF	TGCAGCGTTGGTGTGGGGGATTCCACTGAAGCTTTCTTT
.	TRBJ2-3	TRBV9	.	CASSYRGADTQYF	TGTGCCAGCAGCTACCGTGGGGCAGATACGCAGTATTTT
.	TRBJ2-1	TRBV13	.	CASSLGLRLGEQFF	TGTGCCAGCAGCTTAGGGCTCCGTTTGGGCGAGCAGTTCTTC
.	TRBJ1-1	TRBV15	.	CATSRDAGDRTEAFF	TGTGCCACCAGCAGAGATGCAGGGGATAGGACTGAAGCTTTCTTT
.	TRBJ2-7	TRBV30	few	CAWSVKRGEQYF	TGTGCCTGGAGTGTAAAAAGGGGCGAGCAGTACTTC
.	TRBJ2-1	TRBV30	.	CAWSQGQYNEQFF	TGTGCCTGGAGTCAGGGTCAGTACAATGAGCAGTTCTTC
.	TRBJ1-6	TRBV5-1	few	CASSIGKGSSPLHF	TGCGCCAGCAGCATAGGAAAGGGATCGTCACCCCTCCACTTT
TRBD1	TRBJ2-1	TRBV10-3	.	CAISESNLRTGFDEQFF	TGTGCCATCAGTGAGTCGAATCTCCGGACAGGGTTTGATGAGCAGTTCTTC
.	TRBJ1-1	TRBV4-3	.	CASSQDSRATEAFF	TGCGCCAGCAGCCAAGACTCTCGGGCCACTGAAGCTTTCTTT
.	TRBJ2-1	TRBV7-2	few	CASSTRDTLYNEQFF	TGTGCCAGCAGCACCCGGGACACCCTGTACAATGAGCAGTTCTTC
.	TRBJ1-2	TRBV29-1	few	CSVDPTDVGTPYGYTF	TGCAGCGTTGATCCAACTGACGTGGGAACCCCATATGGCTACACCTTC
TRBD1	TRBJ2-7	TRBV7-9	.	CASSRGTGTYEQYF	TGTGCCAGCAGCCGCGGGACAGGGACCTACGAGCAGTACTTC
.	TRBJ1-1	TRBV27	.	CASSDPTVGSTNTEAFF	TGTGCCAGCAGTGACCCTACAGTGGGATCCACGAACACTGAAGCTTTCTTT
.	TRBJ2-7	TRBV25-1	.	CASSVSYEQYF	TGTGCCAGCTCGGTATCCTACGAGCAGTACTTC
.	TRBJ1-2	TRBV29-1	.	CSVEGGSEYGYTF	TGCAGCGTTGAAGGGGGGAGTGAGTATGGCTACACCTTC
.	TRBJ2-1	TRBV5-1	few	CASSFATSYNEQFF	TGCGCCAGCAGCTTTGCCACCTCCTACAATGAGCAGTTCTTC
.	TRBJ2-7	TRBV5-1	few	CASSLVKGHRSEEQYF	TGCGCCAGCAGCTTGGTCAAGGGCCATAGGAGTGAGGAGCAGTACTTC
.	TRBJ1-4	TRBV25-1	.	CASSEGLNEKLFF	TGTGCCAGCAGTGAAGGGCTTAATGAAAAACTGTTTTTT
TRBD2	TRBJ2-1	TRBV29-1	once	CSVEGTTSGDYNEQFF	TGCAGCGTTGAAGGTACGACTAGCGGGGACTACAATGAGCAGTTCTTC
TRBD2	TRBJ2-7	TRBV7-8	.	CASSSSGGPAYEQYF	TGTGCCAGCAGCTCTAGCGGGGGACCGGCCTACGAGCAGTACTTC
.	TRBJ2-7	TRBV6-1	once	CASSDDPVGYYEQYF	TGTGCCAGCAGTGATGATCCAGTGGGATACTACGAGCAGTACTTC
.	TRBJ1-2	TRBV30	few	CAWSVGAGGGYGYTF	TGTGCCTGGAGTGTAGGGGCAGGCGGAGGCTATGGCTACACCTTC
TRBD1	TRBJ1-1	TRBV5-1	.	CASRTDRGRNTEAFF	TGCGCCAGCAGAACGGACAGGGGGCGTAACACTGAAGCTTTCTTT
TRBD2	TRBJ2-1	TRBV10-3	few	CAISPTGTSGGSSYNEQFF	TGTGCCATCAGCCCTACGGGGACTAGCGGGGGGAGCTCCTACAATGAGCAGTTCTTC
.	TRBJ2-1	TRBV5-1	.	CASSLEGPAVYNEQFF	TGCGCCAGCAGCTTGGAAGGGCCAGCGGTATACAATGAGCAGTTCTTC
TRBD2	TRBJ2-1	TRBV29-1	.	CSVAQPGLGTSWEQFF	TGCAGCGTCGCCCAACCGGGACTGGGGACTAGTTGGGAGCAGTTCTTC
TRBD2	TRBJ2-5	TRBV29-1	few	CSVELADGYQETQYF	TGCAGCGTTGAACTAGCGGATGGGTACCAAGAGACCCAGTACTTC
.	TRBJ2-1	TRBV27	.	CASSLYEITGSEQFF	TGTGCCAGCAGTTTATATGAGATTACGGGCAGTGAGCAGTTCTTC
.	TRBJ1-2	TRBV4-3	few	CASSQEAAENYGYTF	TGCGCCAGCAGCCAAGAAGCGGCAGAAAACTATGGCTACACCTTC
.	TRBJ1-6	TRBV5-4	.	CAGRDGVEGSPLHF	TGTGCCGGAAGAGACGGGGTTGAGGGATCACCCCTCCACTTT
.	TRBJ2-3	TRBV27	.	CASSIGPADTQYF	TGTGCCAGCAGTATAGGTCCGGCGGATACGCAGTATTTT
.	TRBJ2-7	TRBV13	once	CASSLGQGQGQYF	TGTGCCAGCAGCTTAGGACAGGGTCAAGGACAGTACTTC
.	TRBJ1-1	TRBV7-2	once	CASSLSQGSDTEAFF	TGTGCCAGCAGCTTATCGCAGGGGAGCGACACTGAAGCTTTCTTT